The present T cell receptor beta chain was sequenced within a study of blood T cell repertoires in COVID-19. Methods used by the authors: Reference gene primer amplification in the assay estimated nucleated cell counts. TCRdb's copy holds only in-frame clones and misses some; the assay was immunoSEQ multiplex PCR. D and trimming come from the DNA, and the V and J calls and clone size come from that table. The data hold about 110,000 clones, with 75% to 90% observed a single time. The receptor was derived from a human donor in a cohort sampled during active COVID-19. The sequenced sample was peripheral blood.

The CDR3 here is CASSQETTGSKEKLLNEQFF. CDR3 nucleotides: TGCGCCAGCAGCCAAGAAACGACAGGTTCGAAGGAGAAGCTACTCAATGAGCAGTTCTTC. J is TRBJ2-1 and V is TRBV4-3; D possibly corresponds to TRBD1 (6 bases). V was trimmed by 0 bases and J by 6 bases, leaving 27 bases between them. CDR1 is LGHNA and CDR2 is YSLEER in the germline V gene. CDR3 length: 20 residues.